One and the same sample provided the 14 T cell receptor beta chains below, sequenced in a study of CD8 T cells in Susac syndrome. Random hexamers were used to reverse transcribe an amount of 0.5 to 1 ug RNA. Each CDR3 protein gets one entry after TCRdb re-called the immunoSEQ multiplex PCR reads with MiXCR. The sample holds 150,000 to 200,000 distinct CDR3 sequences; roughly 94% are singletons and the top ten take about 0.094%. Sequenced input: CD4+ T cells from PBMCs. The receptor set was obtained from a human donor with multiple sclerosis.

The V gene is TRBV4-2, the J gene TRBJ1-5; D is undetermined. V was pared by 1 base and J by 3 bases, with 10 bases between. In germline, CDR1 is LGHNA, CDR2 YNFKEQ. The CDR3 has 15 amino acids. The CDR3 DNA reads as TGTGCCAGCAGCCAAGGGACGGACTTCAATCAGCCCCAGCATTTT. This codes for CASSQGTDFNQPQHF.

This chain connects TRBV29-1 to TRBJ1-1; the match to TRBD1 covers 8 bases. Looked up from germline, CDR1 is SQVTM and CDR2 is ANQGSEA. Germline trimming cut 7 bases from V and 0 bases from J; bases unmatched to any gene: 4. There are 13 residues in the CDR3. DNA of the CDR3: TGCAGCGGTGGACAGGGAGTGAACACTGAAGCTTTCTTT. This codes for CSGGQGVNTEAFF.

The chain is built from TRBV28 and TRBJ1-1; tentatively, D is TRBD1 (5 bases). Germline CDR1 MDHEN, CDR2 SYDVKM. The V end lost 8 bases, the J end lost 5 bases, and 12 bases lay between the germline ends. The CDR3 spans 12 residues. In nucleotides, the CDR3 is TGTGCCAGCGAGAAGGGGCGGACTGAAGCTTTCTTT. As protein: CASEKGRTEAFF.

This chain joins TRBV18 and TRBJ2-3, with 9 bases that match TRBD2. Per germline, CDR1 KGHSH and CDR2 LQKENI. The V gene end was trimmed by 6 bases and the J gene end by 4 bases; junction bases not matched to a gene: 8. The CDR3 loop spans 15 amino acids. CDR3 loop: CASSWGSGRADTQYF. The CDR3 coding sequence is TGTGCCAGCTCTTGGGGTAGCGGGAGAGCAGATACGCAGTATTTT. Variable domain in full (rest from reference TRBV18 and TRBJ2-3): NAGVMQNPRHLVRRRGQEARLRCSPMKGHSHVYWYRQLPEEGLKFMVYLQKENIIDESGMPKERFSAEFPKEGPSILRIQQVVRGDSAAYFCASSWGSGRADTQYFGPGTRLTVL.

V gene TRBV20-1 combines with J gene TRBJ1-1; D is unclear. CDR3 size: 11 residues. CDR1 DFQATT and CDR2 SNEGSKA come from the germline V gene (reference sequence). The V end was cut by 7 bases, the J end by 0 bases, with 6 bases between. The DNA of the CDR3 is TGCAGTGTACCGCTGAACACTGAAGCTTTCTTT. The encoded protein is CSVPLNTEAFF.

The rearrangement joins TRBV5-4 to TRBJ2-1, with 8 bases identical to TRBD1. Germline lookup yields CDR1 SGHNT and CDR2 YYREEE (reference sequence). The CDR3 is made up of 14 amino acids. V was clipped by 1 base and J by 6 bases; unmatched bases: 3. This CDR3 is CASSLRTGSNEQFF. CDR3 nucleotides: TGTGCCAGCAGCTTGAGGACAGGGTCCAATGAGCAGTTCTTC.

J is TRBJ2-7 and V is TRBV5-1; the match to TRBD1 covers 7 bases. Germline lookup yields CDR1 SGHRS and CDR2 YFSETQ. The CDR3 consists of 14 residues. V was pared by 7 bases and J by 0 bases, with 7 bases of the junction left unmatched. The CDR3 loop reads CASAQTGSSYEQYF. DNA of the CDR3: TGCGCCAGCGCTCAGACAGGGAGCTCCTACGAGCAGTACTTC.

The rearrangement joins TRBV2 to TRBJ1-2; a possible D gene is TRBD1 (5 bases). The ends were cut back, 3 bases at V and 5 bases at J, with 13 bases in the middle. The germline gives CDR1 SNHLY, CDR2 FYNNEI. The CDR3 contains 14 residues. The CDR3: CASSDQGFSYGYTF. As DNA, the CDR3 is TGTGCCAGCAGTGATCAGGGCTTTTCGTATGGCTACACCTTC.

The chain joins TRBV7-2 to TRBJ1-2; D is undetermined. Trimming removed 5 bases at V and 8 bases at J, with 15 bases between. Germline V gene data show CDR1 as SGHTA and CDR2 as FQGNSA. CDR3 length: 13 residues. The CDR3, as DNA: TGTGCCAGCAGCCCGAGAAGCCCCCTGGGCTACACCTTC. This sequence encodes CASSPRSPLGYTF.

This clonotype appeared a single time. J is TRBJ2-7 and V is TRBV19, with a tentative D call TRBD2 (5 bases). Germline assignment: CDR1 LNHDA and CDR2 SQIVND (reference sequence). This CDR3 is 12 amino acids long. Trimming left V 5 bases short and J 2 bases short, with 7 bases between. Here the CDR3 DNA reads TGTGCCAGTAGTCGAGGGCCCTACGAGCAGTACTTC. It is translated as CASSRGPYEQYF.

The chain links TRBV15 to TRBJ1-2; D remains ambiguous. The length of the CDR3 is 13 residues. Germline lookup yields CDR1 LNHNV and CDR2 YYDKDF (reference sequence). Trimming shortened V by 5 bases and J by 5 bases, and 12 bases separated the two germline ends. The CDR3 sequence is CATSEGRAYGYTF. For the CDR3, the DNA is TGTGCCACCAGCGAGGGTAGGGCGTATGGCTACACCTTC.

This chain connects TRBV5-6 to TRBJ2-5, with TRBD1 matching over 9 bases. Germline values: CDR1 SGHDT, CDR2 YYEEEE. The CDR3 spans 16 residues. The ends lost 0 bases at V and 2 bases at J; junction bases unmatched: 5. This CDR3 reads CASSLAAGTGQETQYF. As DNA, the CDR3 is TGTGCCAGCAGCTTGGCGGCCGGGACAGGGCAAGAGACCCAGTACTTC.

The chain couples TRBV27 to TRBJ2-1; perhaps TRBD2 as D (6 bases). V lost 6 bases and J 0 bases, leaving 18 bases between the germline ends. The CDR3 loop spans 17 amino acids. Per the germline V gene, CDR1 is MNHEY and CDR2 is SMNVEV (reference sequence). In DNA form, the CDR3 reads TGTGCCAGCAGCTATATAACTAGCCCCCGCTCCTACAATGAGCAGTTCTTC. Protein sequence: CASSYITSPRSYNEQFF.

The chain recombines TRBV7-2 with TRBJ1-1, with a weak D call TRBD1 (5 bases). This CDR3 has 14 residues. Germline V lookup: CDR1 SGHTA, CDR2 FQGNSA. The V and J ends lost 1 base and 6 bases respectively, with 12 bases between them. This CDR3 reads CASSLVKGTPEAFF. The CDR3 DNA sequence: TGTGCCAGCAGCTTAGTGAAGGGGACCCCTGAAGCTTTCTTT. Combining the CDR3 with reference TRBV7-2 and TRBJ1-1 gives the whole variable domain GAGVSQSPSNKVTEKGKDVELRCDPISGHTALYWYRQSLGQGLEFLIYFQGNSAPDKSGLPSDRFSAERTGGSVSTLTIQRTQQEDSAVYLCASSLVKGTPEAFFGQGTRLTVV.